This T cell receptor (beta chain) was identified during a study of OX40 agonist ivuxolimab in advanced cancers. Looking at the study overall: Prior therapy, whether anti-PD-1, anti-PD-L1 or anti-CTLA-4, was allowed, and less than 45% had some. Overall study findings and caveats: Specificity for antigen went undetermined in the expanded peripheral T cells. Compared with CD4+, CD8+ T cells on average had more expanded clones. In a subset of nonresponders, normalized T-cell clonal expansion was also low.

Generated by immunoSEQ multiplex PCR, the TCRdb table keeps only in-frame clones and is missing some. The table lists some 63,000 clones, around 87% of them singletons, with around an eighth in the top ten. The junction had 4 bases not matched to a gene; V was cut back by 3 bases and J by 5 bases. CDR1 PRHDT and CDR2 FYEKMQ come from the germline V gene (reference sequence). CDR3 size: 15 residues. Of note for this clone: What it binds is unknown.

The sequencing here drew on CD4+ or CD8+ T cells sorted from blood, taken in a trial of the OX40 agonist ivuxolimab. This receptor was taken from an adult with an advanced solid tumor such as melanoma, head and neck, liver or kidney cancer. This rearrangement joins TRBV13 to TRBJ2-1; TRBD2 aligns across 10 bases. DNA of the CDR3: TGTGCCAGCAGCTTTAGTCTAGCGGGAGACAATGAGCAGTTCTTC. Encoded protein: CASSFSLAGDNEQFF. Using reference TRBV13 and TRBJ2-1 for the parts outside the CDR3, the full variable domain is AAGVIQSPRHLIKEKRETATLKCYPIPRHDTVYWYQQGPGQDPQFLISFYEKMQSDKGSIPDRFSAQQFSDYHSELNMSSLELGDSALYFCASSFSLAGDNEQFFGPGTRLTVL.